These 8 T cell receptor beta chains originate from one sample sequenced in a study of cytomegalovirus exposure and HLA in healthy donors (dated by TCRdb to the late 2010s). The method behind the library was the immunoSEQ multiplex PCR assay. A mixture of 60 forward primers for TCR Vbeta segments and 13 reverse primers for TCR Jbeta segments was used in the multiplex PCR. Entries here come from immuneACCESS through TCRdb and include only in-frame sequences with V and J called. Some clones fail to appear in such tables; in the studies checked, an unresolved V gene covers under half of the shortfall, and the cause of the remainder is unknown. The sample records about 220,000 clones, around 80% of which are singletons. Roughly 0.66% of the sample is in the top ten clones. The specimen sequenced was PBMCs. These TCRs come from a boy younger than 10 in good health and CMV-seronegative.

The chain recombines TRBV11-2 with TRBJ2-2; 7 bases fit TRBD2. The CDR3 has 17 residues. Germline CDR1 and CDR2: SGHAT and FQNNGV. V gave up 1 base and J gave up 5 bases; unmatched junction bases: 10. The CDR3 DNA sequence: TGTGCCAGCAGCTTAGGTGGGAACGGGAGGAGGACCGGGGAGCTGTTTTTT. Its translation: CASSLGGNGRRTGELFF.

This clone has only one observation. The chain joins TRBV19 to TRBJ2-7; the match to TRBD1 covers 11 bases. Per the germline V gene, CDR1 is LNHDA and CDR2 is SQIVND (reference sequence). The CDR3 has 15 amino acids. J was trimmed by 1 base and V by 5 bases; bases with no gene match: 4. The CDR3 here is CASSEGTGGSYEQYF. The CDR3 DNA reads as TGTGCCAGTAGTGAAGGGACAGGGGGTTCCTACGAGCAGTACTTC.

The CDR3 region is CASSMGGGYTF. DNA of the CDR3: TGTGCCAGTAGTATGGGGGGTGGCTACACCTTC. This chain links TRBV19 with TRBJ1-2, with D possibly matching TRBD1 (5 bases). V lost 3 bases, J lost 7 bases, and 6 bases lay in between. From germline, CDR1 is LNHDA and CDR2 SQIVND (reference sequence). The CDR3 runs 11 residues.

The CDR3 bases are TGTGCCTGGAGTGTCTGGACTAGCGGCGAGCAGTACTTC. It is translated as CAWSVWTSGEQYF. The rearrangement joins TRBV30 to TRBJ2-7, with TRBD2 matching over 10 bases. CDR1 and CDR2 (germline): GTSNPN, SVGIG (reference sequence). This CDR3 region has 13 residues. V lost 0 bases to trimming and J lost 6 bases; unmatched junction nucleotides: 2.

This chain connects TRBV9 to TRBJ1-1; weak D call: TRBD1 (6 bases). Looked up from germline, CDR1 is SGDLS and CDR2 is YYNGEE. The CDR3 has 13 amino acids. Between the trimmed V and J ends, which lost 5 bases and 4 bases, there was a span of 12 bases. Here the CDR3 DNA reads TGTGCCAGCAGTCAAACAGGGAGCACTGAAGCTTTCTTT. It specifies CASSQTGSTEAFF.

The chain links TRBV9 to TRBJ1-2; 10 bases align to TRBD1. This CDR3 is built from 15 residues. The junction had 3 bases not matched to a gene; V was cut back by 3 bases and J by 1 base. In germline, CDR1 is SGDLS, CDR2 YYNGEE. The CDR3 reads CASSGRDRGNYGYTF. The CDR3 DNA follows: TGTGCCAGCAGCGGAAGGGACAGGGGTAACTATGGCTACACCTTC.

The chain uses TRBV10-3 and TRBJ2-7; D not certain. This CDR3 contains 12 residues. The V gene lost 2 bases and the J gene lost 1 base, with 3 bases spanning the gap. The germline V gene encodes CDR1 ENHRY and CDR2 SYGVKD. The CDR3 region has the DNA TGTGCCATCAGTGAGGCGTCCTACGAGCAGTACTTC. Protein: CAISEASYEQYF.

The chain is built from TRBV11-2 and TRBJ2-1, with D tentatively TRBD2 (5 bases). Germline values: CDR1 SGHAT, CDR2 FQNNGV. The CDR3 contains 15 residues. V shed 4 bases and J shed 3 bases, with 13 bases lying between them. The CDR3 loop is CASSSSSSLYNEQFF. DNA for the CDR3: TGTGCCAGCAGCTCATCTAGCTCCCTCTACAATGAGCAGTTCTTC. Full variable domain (missing parts from reference TRBV11-2 and TRBJ2-1): EAGVAQSPRYKIIEKRQSVAFWCNPISGHATLYWYQQILGQGPKLLIQFQNNGVVDDSQLPKDRFSAERLKGVDSTLKIQPAKLEDSAVYLCASSSSSSLYNEQFFGPGTRLTVL.